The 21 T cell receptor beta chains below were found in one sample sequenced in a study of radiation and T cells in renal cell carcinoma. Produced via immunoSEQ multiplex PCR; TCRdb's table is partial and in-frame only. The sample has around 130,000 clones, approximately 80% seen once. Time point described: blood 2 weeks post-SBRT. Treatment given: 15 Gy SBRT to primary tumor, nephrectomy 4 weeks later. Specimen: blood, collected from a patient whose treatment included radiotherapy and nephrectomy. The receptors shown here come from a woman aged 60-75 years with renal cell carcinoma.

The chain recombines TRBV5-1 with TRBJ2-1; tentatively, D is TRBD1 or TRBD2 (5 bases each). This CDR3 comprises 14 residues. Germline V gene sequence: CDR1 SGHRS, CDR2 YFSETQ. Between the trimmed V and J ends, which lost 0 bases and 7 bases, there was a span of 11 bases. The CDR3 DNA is TGCGCCAGCAGCTTGGGGGGGACGATGAATGAGCAGTTCTTC. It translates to CASSLGGTMNEQFF.

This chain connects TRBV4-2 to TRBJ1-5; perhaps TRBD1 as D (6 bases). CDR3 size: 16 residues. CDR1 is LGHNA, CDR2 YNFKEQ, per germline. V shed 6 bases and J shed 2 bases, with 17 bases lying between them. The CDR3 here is CASREASDSRNQPQHF. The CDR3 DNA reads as TGTGCCAGCAGGGAAGCGTCGGACAGTCGCAATCAGCCCCAGCATTTT.

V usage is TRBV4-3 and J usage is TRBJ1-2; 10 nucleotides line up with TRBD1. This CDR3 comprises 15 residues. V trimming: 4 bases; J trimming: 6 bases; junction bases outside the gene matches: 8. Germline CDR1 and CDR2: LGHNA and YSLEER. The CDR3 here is CASSRRDRGGDGYTF. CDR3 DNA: TGCGCCAGCAGCCGCCGGGACAGGGGTGGGGATGGCTACACCTTC.

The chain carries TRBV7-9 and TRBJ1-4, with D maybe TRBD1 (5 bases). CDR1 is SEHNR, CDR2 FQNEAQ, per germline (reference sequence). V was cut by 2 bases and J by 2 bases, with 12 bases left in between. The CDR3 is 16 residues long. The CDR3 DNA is TGTGCCAGCAGCTTAAGCACAGGCGCTACTAATGAAAAACTGTTTTTT. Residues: CASSLSTGATNEKLFF. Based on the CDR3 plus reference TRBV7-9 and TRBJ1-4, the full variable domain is DTGVSQNPRHKITKRGQNVTFRCDPISEHNRLYWYRQTLGQGPEFLTYFQNEAQLEKSRLLSDRFSAERPKGSFSTLEIQRTEQGDSAMYLCASSLSTGATNEKLFFGSGTQLSVL.

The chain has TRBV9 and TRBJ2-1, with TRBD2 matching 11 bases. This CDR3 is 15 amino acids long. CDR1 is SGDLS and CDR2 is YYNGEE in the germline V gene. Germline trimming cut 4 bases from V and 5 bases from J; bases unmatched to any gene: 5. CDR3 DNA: TGTGCCAGCAGCCAGGGACTAGCGGTGCACAATGAGCAGTTCTTC. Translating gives CASSQGLAVHNEQFF.

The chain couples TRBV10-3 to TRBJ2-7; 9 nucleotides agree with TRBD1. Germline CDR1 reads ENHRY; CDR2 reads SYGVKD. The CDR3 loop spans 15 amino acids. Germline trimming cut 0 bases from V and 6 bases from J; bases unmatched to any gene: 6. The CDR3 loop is CAISESGTGSSEQYF. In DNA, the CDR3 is TGTGCCATCAGTGAGTCTGGGACAGGGAGCTCCGAGCAGTACTTC.

The CDR3 is CASSYGTYQETQYF. CDR3 in DNA: TGTGCCAGCAGTTACGGGACTTACCAAGAGACCCAGTACTTC. The chain is built from TRBV28 and TRBJ2-5, with a tentative D call TRBD2 (6 bases). The germline V gene has CDR1 MDHEN and CDR2 SYDVKM. The V gene lost 4 bases and the J gene lost 0 bases, with 9 bases spanning the gap. This CDR3 is 14 amino acids long.

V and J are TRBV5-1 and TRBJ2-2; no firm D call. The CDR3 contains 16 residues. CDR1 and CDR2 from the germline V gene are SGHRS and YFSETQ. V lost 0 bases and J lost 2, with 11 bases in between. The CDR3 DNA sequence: TGCGCCAGCAGCTTGGCCGGGTATCAAAACACCGGGGAGCTGTTTTTT. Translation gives CASSLAGYQNTGELFF.

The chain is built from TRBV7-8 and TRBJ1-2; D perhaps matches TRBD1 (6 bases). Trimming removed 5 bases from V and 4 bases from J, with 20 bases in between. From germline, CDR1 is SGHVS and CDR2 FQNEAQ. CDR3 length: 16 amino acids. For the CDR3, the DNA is TGTGCCAGCAGCCAAAACTGGGCAGGGGATGGCTATGGCTACACCTTC. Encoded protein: CASSQNWAGDGYGYTF.

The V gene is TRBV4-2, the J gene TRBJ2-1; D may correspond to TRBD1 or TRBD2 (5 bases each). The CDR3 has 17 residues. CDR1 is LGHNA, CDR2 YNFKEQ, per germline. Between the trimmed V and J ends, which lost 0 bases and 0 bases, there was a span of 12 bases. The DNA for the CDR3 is TGTGCCAGCAGCCAAGATGCCGGGGCCTACTCCTACAATGAGCAGTTCTTC. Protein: CASSQDAGAYSYNEQFF.

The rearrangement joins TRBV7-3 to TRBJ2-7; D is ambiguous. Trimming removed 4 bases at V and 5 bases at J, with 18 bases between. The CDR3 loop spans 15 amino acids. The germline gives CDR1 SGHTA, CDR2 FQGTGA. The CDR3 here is CASSSDTAARHEQYF. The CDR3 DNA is TGTGCCAGCAGCTCCGACACCGCCGCTAGACACGAGCAGTACTTC.

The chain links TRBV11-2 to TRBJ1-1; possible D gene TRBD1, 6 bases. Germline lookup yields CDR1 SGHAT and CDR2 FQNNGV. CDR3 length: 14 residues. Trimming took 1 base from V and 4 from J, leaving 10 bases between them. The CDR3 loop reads CASSLGQAITEAFF. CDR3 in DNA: TGTGCCAGCAGCTTAGGACAGGCCATCACTGAAGCTTTCTTT. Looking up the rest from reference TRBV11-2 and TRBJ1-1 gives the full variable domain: EAGVAQSPRYKIIEKRQSVAFWCNPISGHATLYWYQQILGQGPKLLIQFQNNGVVDDSQLPKDRFSAERLKGVDSTLKIQPAKLEDSAVYLCASSLGQAITEAFFGQGTRLTVV.

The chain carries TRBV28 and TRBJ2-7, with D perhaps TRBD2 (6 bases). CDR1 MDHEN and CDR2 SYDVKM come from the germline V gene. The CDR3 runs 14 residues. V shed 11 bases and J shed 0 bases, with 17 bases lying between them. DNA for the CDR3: TGTGCCTGGGCCCGGCGGGGTAGCTCCTACGAGCAGTACTTC. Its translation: CAWARRGSSYEQYF.

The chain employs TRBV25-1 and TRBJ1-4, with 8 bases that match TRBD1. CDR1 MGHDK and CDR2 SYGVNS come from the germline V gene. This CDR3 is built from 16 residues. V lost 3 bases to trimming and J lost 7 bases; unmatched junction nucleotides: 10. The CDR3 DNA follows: TGTGCCAGCAGTGACTCCACCGGGGACAGGTCTGAAAAACTGTTTTTT. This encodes CASSDSTGDRSEKLFF. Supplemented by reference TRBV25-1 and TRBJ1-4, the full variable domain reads EADIYQTPRYLVIGTGKKITLECSQTMGHDKMYWYQQDPGMELHLIHYSYGVNSTEKGDLSSESTVSRIRTEHFPLTLESARPSHTSQYLCASSDSTGDRSEKLFFGSGTQLSVL.

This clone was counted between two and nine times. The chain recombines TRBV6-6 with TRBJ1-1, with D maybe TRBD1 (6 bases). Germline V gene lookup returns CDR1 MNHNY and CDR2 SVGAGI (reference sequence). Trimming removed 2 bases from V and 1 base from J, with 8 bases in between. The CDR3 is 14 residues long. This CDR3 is CASSYRGGNTEAFF. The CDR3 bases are TGTGCCAGCAGTTACAGGGGGGGGAACACTGAAGCTTTCTTT.

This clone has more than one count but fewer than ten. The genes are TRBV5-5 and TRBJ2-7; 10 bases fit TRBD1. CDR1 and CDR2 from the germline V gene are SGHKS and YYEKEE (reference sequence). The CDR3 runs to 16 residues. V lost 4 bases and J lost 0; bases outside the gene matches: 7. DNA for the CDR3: TGTGCCAGCAGCCAGGGACAGGGGATATACTCCTACGAGCAGTACTTC. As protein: CASSQGQGIYSYEQYF.

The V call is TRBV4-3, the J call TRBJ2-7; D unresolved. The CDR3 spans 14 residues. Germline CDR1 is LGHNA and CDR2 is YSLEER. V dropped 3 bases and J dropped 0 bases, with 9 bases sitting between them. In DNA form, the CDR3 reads TGCGCCAGCAGCCAGTCATGGAACTCCTACGAGCAGTACTTC. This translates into CASSQSWNSYEQYF.

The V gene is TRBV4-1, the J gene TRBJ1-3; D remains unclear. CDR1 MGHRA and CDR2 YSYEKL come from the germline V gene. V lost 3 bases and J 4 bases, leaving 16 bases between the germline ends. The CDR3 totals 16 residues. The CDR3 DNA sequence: TGCGCCAGCAGCCAGGATTCAGGTTTGGGGGGAAACACCATATATTTT. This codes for CASSQDSGLGGNTIYF.

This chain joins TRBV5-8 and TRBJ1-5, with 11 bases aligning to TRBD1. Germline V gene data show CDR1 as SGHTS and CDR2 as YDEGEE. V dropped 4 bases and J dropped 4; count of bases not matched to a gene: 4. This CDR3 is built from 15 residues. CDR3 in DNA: TGTGCCAGCAGCCGGACAGGGGGCGGGAATCAGCCCCAGCATTTT. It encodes CASSRTGGGNQPQHF.

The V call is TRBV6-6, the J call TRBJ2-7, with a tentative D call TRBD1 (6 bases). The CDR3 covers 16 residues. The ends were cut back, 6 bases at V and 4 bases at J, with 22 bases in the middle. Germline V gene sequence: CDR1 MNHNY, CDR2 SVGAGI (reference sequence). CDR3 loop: CASSPIPHRVRYEQYF. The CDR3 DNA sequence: TGTGCCAGCAGCCCAATACCTCACAGGGTACGGTACGAGCAGTACTTC.

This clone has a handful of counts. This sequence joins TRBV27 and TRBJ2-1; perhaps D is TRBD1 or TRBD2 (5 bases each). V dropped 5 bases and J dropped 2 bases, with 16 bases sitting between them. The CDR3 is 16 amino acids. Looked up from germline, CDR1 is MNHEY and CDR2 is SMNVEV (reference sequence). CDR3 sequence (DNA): TGTGCCAGCAGTGGCTACGGGACGCCGACCTACAATGAGCAGTTCTTC. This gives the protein CASSGYGTPTYNEQFF.